The clone carrying this T cell receptor (beta chain) was counted only a few times. The antigen is undetermined. A sample-barcoded 5' primer and a J-beta primer mix were used in a second PCR of roughly 7 to 11 cycles. TCRdb reprocessed the 5' RACE reads via MiXCR and lists one record per CDR3 protein. The table shows a few hundred thousand distinct CDR3 sequences, with roughly half occurring only once. Trimming stripped 5 bases from V and 3 bases from J, with 20 bases between. The CDR3 totals 16 residues. Germline CDR1 is MNHEY and CDR2 is SMNVEV (reference sequence). This record belongs to a study of blood T cells in healthy people across ages. General study results and limits: With naive T cell percentage, TCR beta diversity showed a strong correlation. Higher diversity and more naive CD4+ cells were features of long-lived donors, compared to aged donors.

Donors ranged from 6 to 90 years old and were healthy Caucasians in Russia. This TCR came from a man aged 60 to 75 in good health. V gene TRBV27 combines with J gene TRBJ2-7, with D possibly being TRBD1 or TRBD2 (5 bases each). Input material: blood. The CDR3 DNA reads TGTGCCAGCAGTCATTCATCCGGGGACGGTTTCTACGAGCAGTACTTC. This sequence encodes CASSHSSGDGFYEQYF.